Presented here are 18 T cell receptor beta chains from one specimen sequenced in a study of blood T cell repertoires in COVID-19. Generated by immunoSEQ multiplex PCR, the TCRdb table keeps only in-frame clones and is missing some. The sample lists about 170,000 clones; 80% to 85% were seen once. Sequenced sample: peripheral blood. All receptors come from a human donor with acute or convalescent COVID-19. The donor label of this sample is uncertain.

The rearrangement links TRBV2 to TRBJ1-1; 9 nucleotides agree with TRBD1. CDR3 length equals 16 residues. Trimming at V came to 5 bases and at J to 4 bases, leaving 11 bases not matched to a gene. The germline CDR1 and CDR2 sequences are SNHLY and FYNNEI. The CDR3 sequence: CASSISSGTGLTEAFF. The CDR3 DNA reads as TGTGCCAGCAGTATATCCTCTGGGACAGGGCTCACTGAAGCTTTCTTT.

Only one count was recorded for this clone. The J gene is TRBJ1-1, the V gene TRBV19; 8 bases line up with TRBD1. The V gene end was trimmed by 5 bases and the J gene end by 5 bases; junction bases not matched to a gene: 13. Germline V CDR1 and CDR2: LNHDA, SQIVND (reference sequence). The CDR3 spans 16 residues. The chain's CDR3 is CASSPRAQGALTEAFF. For the CDR3, the DNA is TGTGCCAGTAGTCCCCGGGCCCAGGGGGCGTTAACTGAAGCTTTCTTT.

The chain is built from TRBV2 and TRBJ1-6, with 7 bases identical to TRBD1. From germline, CDR1 is SNHLY and CDR2 FYNNEI. With V trimmed by 2 bases and J by 6 bases, 4 bases remained unmatched. The CDR3 totals 15 residues. The CDR3 is CASSEPGTVNSPLHF. CDR3 in DNA: TGTGCCAGCAGTGAACCTGGGACAGTTAATTCACCCCTCCACTTT.

The chain uses TRBV3-1 (or the pseudogene TRBV3-2) and TRBJ2-1, with D tentatively TRBD2 (6 bases). Trimming removed 2 bases from V and 0 bases from J, with 20 bases in between. Germline CDR1 and CDR2: LGHDT and YNNKEL (reference sequence). CDR3 length: 19 amino acids. CDR3 nucleotides: TGTGCCAGCAGCCAATGGGTTTCCAGCGGGTCTAGCTCCTACAATGAGCAGTTCTTC. Amino acids: CASSQWVSSGSSSYNEQFF.

The V gene is TRBV3-1 (or the pseudogene TRBV3-2), the J gene TRBJ2-1; TRBD2 matches 11 bases. V was pared by 4 bases and J by 1 base, with 6 bases of the junction left unmatched. The CDR3 contains 17 residues. Per germline, CDR1 LGHDT and CDR2 YNNKEL (reference sequence). CDR3 in amino acids: CASSPNSGRGSYNEQFF. CDR3 bases: TGTGCCAGCAGCCCGAATAGCGGGAGGGGATCCTACAATGAGCAGTTCTTC.

The rearrangement links TRBV5-4 to TRBJ1-2; D unresolved. The CDR3 is 14 residues long. Germline CDR1 reads SGHNT; CDR2 reads YYREEE (reference sequence). V lost 2 bases and J 4 bases, leaving 12 bases between the germline ends. The chain's CDR3 is CASSLEEGSYGYTF. The DNA for the CDR3 is TGTGCCAGCAGCTTAGAGGAGGGTTCCTATGGCTACACCTTC.

This chain connects TRBV3-1 (or the pseudogene TRBV3-2) to TRBJ1-6; 8 nucleotides align to TRBD1. The CDR3 spans 16 residues. Per germline, CDR1 LGHDT and CDR2 YNNKEL (reference sequence). V lost 3 bases to trimming and J lost 9 bases; unmatched junction nucleotides: 10. The CDR3, as DNA: TGTGCCAGCAGCCATGAGGGACAGGTTCCCGGTTCACCCCTCCACTTT. Translating it yields CASSHEGQVPGSPLHF.

The chain joins TRBV20-1 to TRBJ2-7; TRBD2 agrees at 11 bases. Germline V CDR1 and CDR2: DFQATT, SNEGSKA (reference sequence). The CDR3 is made up of 14 amino acids. Losses at the gene ends were 3 bases for V and 6 bases for J; bases not matched to a gene: 7. The CDR3 nucleotides are TGCAGTGCTAGTCGGCTAGCGGGAGGAGGCGAGCAGTACTTC. Translated, it gives CSASRLAGGGEQYF.

V gene TRBV13 combines with J gene TRBJ1-4, with TRBD1 matching over 9 bases. This CDR3 is 19 amino acids long. CDR1 PRHDT and CDR2 FYEKMQ come from the germline V gene (reference sequence). V was pared by 2 bases and J by 7 bases, with 17 bases of the junction left unmatched. CDR3 DNA sequence: TGTGCCAGCAGCTTAAACCGGGACAGGGTTCAATTCAGGCCTGAAAAACTGTTTTTT. It is translated as CASSLNRDRVQFRPEKLFF.

This clone was found a few times. The genes are TRBV7-2 and TRBJ2-3, with 13 bases aligning to TRBD2. The CDR3 extends over 17 amino acids. With 6 bases clipped from V and 2 bases from J, the junction kept 8 bases outside the gene matches. The germline CDR1 and CDR2 sequences are SGHTA and FQGNSA. CDR3 residues: CASRRGTSGVYTDTQYF. The CDR3 DNA reads TGTGCCAGCAGGAGAGGGACTAGCGGGGTTTACACAGATACGCAGTATTTT.

The DNA of the CDR3 is TGTGCCAGCAGCCCCCGGACTGCGGAAAGGGTCACTGAAGCTTTCTTT. Translation: CASSPRTAERVTEAFF. This chain links TRBV9 with TRBJ1-1; D uncertain. Germline assignment: CDR1 SGDLS and CDR2 YYNGEE. There are 16 residues in the CDR3. With 4 bases removed from V and 4 bases from J, the gap between germline ends came to 20 bases.

The chain uses TRBV19 and TRBJ1-1, with 8 bases aligning to TRBD1. The ends lost 1 base at V and 5 bases at J; junction bases unmatched: 6. This CDR3 is built from 15 residues. Germline-derived CDR1 and CDR2 are LNHDA and SQIVND (reference sequence). The CDR3 sequence: CASSIAAGGRTEAFF. Here the CDR3 DNA reads TGTGCCAGTAGTATAGCGGCAGGGGGCCGGACTGAAGCTTTCTTT.

This clone showed up just once. A read error may account for a junction end that differs from germline. The chain carries TRBV7-7 and TRBJ2-7; 8 bases line up with TRBD1. Looked up from germline, CDR1 is SSHAT and CDR2 is FNYEAQ (reference sequence). CDR3 size: 16 residues. As DNA, the CDR3 is TGTGCTAGCAGCCGCCCCAGTGGGACAGGTTCCTACGAGCAGTACTTC. This encodes CASSRPSGTGSYEQYF. Together with reference TRBV7-7 and TRBJ2-7, the CDR3 gives the full variable domain: GAGVSQSPRYKVTKRGQDVTLRCDPISSHATLYWYQQALGQGPEFLTYFNYEAQPDKSGLPSDRFSAERPEGSISTLTIQRTEQRDSAMYRCASSRPSGTGSYEQYFGPGTRLTVT.

A single count supports this clone. The chain couples TRBV5-1 to TRBJ1-4, with 10 nucleotides matching TRBD1. V was clipped by 4 bases and J by 7 bases; unmatched bases: 4. The CDR3 sequence is 14 residues long. Germline V lookup: CDR1 SGHRS, CDR2 YFSETQ. The CDR3 loop is CASSLRDRGEKLFF. CDR3 sequence (DNA): TGCGCCAGCAGCCTCCGGGACAGGGGTGAAAAACTGTTTTTT.

The V gene is TRBV28, the J gene TRBJ2-7; D unclear. Trimming stripped 5 bases from V and 4 bases from J, with 9 bases between. There are 12 residues in the CDR3. Germline V gene data show CDR1 as MDHEN and CDR2 as SYDVKM. CDR3 nucleotide sequence: TGTGCCAGCAGTCCCCGTTTATACGAGCAGTACTTC. It encodes CASSPRLYEQYF.

The chain links TRBV19 to TRBJ1-3, with a possible D match to TRBD1 (5 bases). This CDR3 comprises 16 residues. CDR1 and CDR2 from the germline V gene are LNHDA and SQIVND (reference sequence). The V and J ends lost 6 bases and 1 base respectively, with 16 bases between them. The CDR3 nucleotides read TGTGCCAGTAGCTCCGGGACTCACCCTTCTGGAAACACCATATATTTT. Residues: CASSSGTHPSGNTIYF.

This clone was observed a handful of times. This rearrangement joins TRBV5-1 to TRBJ1-6; TRBD1 might be the D (5 bases). The CDR3 loop spans 17 amino acids. Per the germline V gene, CDR1 is SGHRS and CDR2 is YFSETQ. Between the trimmed V and J ends, which lost 4 bases and 0 bases, there was a span of 14 bases. DNA of the CDR3: TGCGCCAGCAGCCCCGGGGACGGGAGCTCCTATAATTCACCCCTCCACTTT. It specifies CASSPGDGSSYNSPLHF. The complete variable domain, with remaining parts taken from reference TRBV5-1 and TRBJ1-6, reads KAGVTQTPRYLIKTRGQQVTLSCSPISGHRSVSWYQQTPGQGLQFLFEYFSETQRNKGNFPGRFSGRQFSNSRSEMNVSTLELGDSALYLCASSPGDGSSYNSPLHFGNGTRLTVT.

The CDR3 DNA follows: TGCGCCAGCAGCCAAGACCCGGGACAGGGGGCGCTGGGCTACACCTTC. This gives the protein CASSQDPGQGALGYTF. The chain joins TRBV4-1 to TRBJ1-2; the match to TRBD1 covers 12 bases. The germline V gene encodes CDR1 MGHRA and CDR2 YSYEKL. The length of the CDR3 is 16 residues. V lost 0 bases to trimming and J lost 8 bases; unmatched junction nucleotides: 7.